The clone carrying this T cell receptor (beta chain) was counted a few times. Its antigen is currently unknown. Trimming stripped 10 bases from V and 5 bases from J, with 17 bases between. The CDR3 is made up of 13 amino acids. Per germline, CDR1 ENHRY and CDR2 SYGVKD. This record comes from a study of PD-1 blockade in classical Hodgkin lymphoma. Study-level findings and limits: CD4+ TCR diversity rose significantly by C4D1, and CD8+ TCR diversity did not. Newly diagnosed patients were reported to start with lower TCR diversity than healthy donors.

The method was immunoSEQ multiplex PCR; TCRdb's version includes in-frame clones alone and lacks a portion of them. The data hold tens of thousands of clones, with around 80% observed a single time. All trial patients relapsed after autologous stem cell transplantation. Classifying best responses yielded complete response, partial response or progressive disease. This sequence originates from a human donor with classical Hodgkin lymphoma. The chain combines TRBV10-3 with TRBJ1-1, with no clear D. This specimen was peripheral blood mononuclear cells (PBMCs), taken before the second cycle of nivolumab. CDR3: CATNLRTETEAFF. CDR3 in DNA: TGTGCCACAAACCTAAGGACGGAGACTGAAGCTTTCTTT.